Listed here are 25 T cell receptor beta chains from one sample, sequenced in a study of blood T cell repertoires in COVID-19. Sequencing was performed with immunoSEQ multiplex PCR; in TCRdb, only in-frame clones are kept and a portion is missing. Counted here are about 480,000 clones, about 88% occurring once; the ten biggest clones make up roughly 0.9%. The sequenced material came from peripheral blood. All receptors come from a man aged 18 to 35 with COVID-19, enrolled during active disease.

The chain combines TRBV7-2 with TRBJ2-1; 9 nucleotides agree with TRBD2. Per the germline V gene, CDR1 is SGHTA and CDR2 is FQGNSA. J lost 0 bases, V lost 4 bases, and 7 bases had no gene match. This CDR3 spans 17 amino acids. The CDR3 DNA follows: TGTGCCAGCAGCTCGAGCGGGGGGCTAAGCTCCTACAATGAGCAGTTCTTC. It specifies CASSSSGGLSSYNEQFF.

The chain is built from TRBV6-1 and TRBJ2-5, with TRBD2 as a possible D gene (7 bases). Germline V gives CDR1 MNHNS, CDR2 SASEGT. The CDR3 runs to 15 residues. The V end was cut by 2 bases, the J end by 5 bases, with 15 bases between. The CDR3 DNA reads TGTGCCAGCAGTGAATTAGGGGGGGCTCGGGAGACCCAGTACTTC. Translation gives CASSELGGARETQYF.

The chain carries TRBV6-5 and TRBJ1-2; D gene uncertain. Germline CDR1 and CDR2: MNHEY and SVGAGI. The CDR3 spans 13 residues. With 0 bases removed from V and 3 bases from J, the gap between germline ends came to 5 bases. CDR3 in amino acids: CASSYSSDYGYTF. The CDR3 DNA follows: TGTGCCAGCAGTTACTCTTCAGACTATGGCTACACCTTC.

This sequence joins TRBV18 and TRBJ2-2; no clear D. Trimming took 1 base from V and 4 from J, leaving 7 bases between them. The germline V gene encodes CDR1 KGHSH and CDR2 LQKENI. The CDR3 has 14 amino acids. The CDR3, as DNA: TGTGCCAGCTCACCACTACTTACCACCGGGGAGCTGTTTTTT. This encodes CASSPLLTTGELFF.

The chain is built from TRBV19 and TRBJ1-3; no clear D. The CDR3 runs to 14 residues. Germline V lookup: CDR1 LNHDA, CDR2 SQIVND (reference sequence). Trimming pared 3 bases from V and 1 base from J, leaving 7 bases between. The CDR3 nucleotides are TGTGCCAGTAGTATTCTTCAGTCTGGAAACACCATATATTTT. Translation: CASSILQSGNTIYF.

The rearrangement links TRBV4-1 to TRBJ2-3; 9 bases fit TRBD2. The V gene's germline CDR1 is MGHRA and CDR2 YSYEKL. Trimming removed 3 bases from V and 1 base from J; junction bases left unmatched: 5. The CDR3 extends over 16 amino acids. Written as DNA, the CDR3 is TGCGCCAGCAGCCACCAAGCGGGGGGACGCACAGATACGCAGTATTTT. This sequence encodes CASSHQAGGRTDTQYF.

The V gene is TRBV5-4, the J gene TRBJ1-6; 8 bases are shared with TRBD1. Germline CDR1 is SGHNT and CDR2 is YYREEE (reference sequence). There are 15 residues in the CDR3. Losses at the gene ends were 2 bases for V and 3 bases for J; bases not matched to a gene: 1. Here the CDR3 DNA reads TGTGCCAGCAGCTTCACAGGGGGCTATAATTCACCCCTCCACTTT. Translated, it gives CASSFTGGYNSPLHF.

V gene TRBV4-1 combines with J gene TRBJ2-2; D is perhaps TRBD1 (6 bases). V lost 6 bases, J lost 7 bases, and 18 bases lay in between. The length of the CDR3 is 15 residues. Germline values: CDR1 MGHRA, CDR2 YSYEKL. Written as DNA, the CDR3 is TGCGCCAGCAGTTCGGACAGACTCAATCACGGGGAGCTGTTTTTT. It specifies CASSSDRLNHGELFF.

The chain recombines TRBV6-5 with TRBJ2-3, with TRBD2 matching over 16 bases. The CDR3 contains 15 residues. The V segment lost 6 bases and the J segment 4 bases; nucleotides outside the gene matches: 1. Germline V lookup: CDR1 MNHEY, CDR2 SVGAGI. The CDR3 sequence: CASRGLAGGPDTQYF. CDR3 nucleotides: TGTGCCAGCAGGGGACTAGCGGGAGGGCCAGATACGCAGTATTTT.

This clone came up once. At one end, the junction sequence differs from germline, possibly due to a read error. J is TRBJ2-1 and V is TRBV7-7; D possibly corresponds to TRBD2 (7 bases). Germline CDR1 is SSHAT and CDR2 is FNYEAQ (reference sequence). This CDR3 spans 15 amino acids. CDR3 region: CASSLGGGGKNEQFF. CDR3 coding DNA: TGTGCTAGCAGCTTAGGGGGAGGGGGGAAGAATGAGCAGTTCTTC. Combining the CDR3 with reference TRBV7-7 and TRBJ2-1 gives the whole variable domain GAGVSQSPRYKVTKRGQDVTLRCDPISSHATLYWYQQALGQGPEFLTYFNYEAQPDKSGLPSDRFSAERPEGSISTLTIQRTEQRDSAMYRCASSLGGGGKNEQFFGPGTRLTVL.

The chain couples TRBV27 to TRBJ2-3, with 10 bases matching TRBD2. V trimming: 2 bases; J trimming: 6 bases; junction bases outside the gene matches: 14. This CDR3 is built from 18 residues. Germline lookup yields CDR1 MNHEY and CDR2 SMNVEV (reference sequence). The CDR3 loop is CASSLGSVAGGIVDTQYF. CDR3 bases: TGTGCCAGCAGTTTAGGGTCGGTAGCGGGAGGAATCGTGGATACGCAGTATTTT.

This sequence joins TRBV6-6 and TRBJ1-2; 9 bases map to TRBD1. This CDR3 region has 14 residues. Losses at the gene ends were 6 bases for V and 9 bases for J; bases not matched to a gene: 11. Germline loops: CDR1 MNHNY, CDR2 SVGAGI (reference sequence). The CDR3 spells CASRSGTGPLRYTF. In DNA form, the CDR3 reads TGTGCCAGCAGATCCGGGACAGGGCCTTTGCGCTACACCTTC.

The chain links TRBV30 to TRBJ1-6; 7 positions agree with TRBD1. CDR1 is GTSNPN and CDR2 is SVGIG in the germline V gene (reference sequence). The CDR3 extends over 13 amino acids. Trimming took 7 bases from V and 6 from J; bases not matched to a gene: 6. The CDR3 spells CALSGTANSPLHF. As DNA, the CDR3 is TGTGCCTTATCCGGGACAGCTAATTCACCCCTCCACTTT.

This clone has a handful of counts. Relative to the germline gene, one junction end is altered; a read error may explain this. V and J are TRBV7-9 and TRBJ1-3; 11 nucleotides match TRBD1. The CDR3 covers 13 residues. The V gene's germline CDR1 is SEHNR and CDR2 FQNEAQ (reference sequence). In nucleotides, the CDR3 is TGTGCCAGTAACGAGGTGCAGGGACAGGGGGTCTCTTTT. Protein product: CASNEVQGQGVSF.

The CDR3 nucleotides are TGTGCCAGCAGCCTCATAGCGGGAGTTGGCAATGAGCAGTTCTTC. Translation: CASSLIAGVGNEQFF. The rearrangement uses TRBV5-5 and TRBJ2-1, with 9 bases matching TRBD2. The CDR3 is made up of 15 amino acids. The V and J ends lost 4 bases and 6 bases, in that order; junction bases with no gene match: 8. Looked up from germline, CDR1 is SGHKS and CDR2 is YYEKEE (reference sequence).

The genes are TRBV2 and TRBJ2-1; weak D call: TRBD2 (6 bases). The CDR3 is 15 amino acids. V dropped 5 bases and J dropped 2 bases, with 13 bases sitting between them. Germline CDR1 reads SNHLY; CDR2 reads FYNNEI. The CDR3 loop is CASSQTSSTYNEQFF. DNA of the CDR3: TGTGCCAGCAGTCAAACTAGCAGCACCTACAATGAGCAGTTCTTC.

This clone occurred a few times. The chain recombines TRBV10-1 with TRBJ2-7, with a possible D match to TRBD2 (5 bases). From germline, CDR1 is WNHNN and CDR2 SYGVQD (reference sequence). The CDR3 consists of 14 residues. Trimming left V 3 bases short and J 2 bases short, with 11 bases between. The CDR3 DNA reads TGCGCCAGCAGTGACCCAGACGGGACCTACGAGCAGTACTTC. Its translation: CASSDPDGTYEQYF.

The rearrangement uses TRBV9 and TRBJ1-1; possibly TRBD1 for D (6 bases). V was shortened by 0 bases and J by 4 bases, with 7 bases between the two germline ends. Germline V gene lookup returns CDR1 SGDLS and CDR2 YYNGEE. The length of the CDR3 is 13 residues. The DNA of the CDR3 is TGTGCCAGCAGCGTAGGGACAGCCACTGAAGCTTTCTTT. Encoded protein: CASSVGTATEAFF.

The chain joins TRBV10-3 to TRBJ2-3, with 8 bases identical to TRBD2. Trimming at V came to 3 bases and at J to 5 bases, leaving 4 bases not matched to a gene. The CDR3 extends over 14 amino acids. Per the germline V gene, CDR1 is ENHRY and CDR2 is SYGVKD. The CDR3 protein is CAISDSGEVDTQYF. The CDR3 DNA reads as TGTGCCATCAGTGATAGCGGGGAGGTAGATACGCAGTATTTT.

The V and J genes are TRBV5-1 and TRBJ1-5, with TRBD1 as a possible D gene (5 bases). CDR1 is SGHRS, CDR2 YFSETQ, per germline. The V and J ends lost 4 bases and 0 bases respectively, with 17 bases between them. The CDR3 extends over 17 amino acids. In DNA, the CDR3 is TGCGCCAGCAGCCCGTCCGGGACTGCATATAGCAATCAGCCCCAGCATTTT. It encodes CASSPSGTAYSNQPQHF.

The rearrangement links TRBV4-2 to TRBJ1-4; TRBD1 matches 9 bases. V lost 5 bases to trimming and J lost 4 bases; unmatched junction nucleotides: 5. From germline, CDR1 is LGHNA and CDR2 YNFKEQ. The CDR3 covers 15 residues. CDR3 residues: CASSSQTGGNEKLFF. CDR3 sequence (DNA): TGTGCCAGCAGCTCTCAGACAGGGGGTAATGAAAAACTGTTTTTT.

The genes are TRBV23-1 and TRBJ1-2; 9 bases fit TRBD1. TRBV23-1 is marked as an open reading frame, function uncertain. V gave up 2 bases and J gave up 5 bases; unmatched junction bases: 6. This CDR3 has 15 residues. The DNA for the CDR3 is TGCGCCAGCAGTCAAAAGGACAGGGGCGTTTATGGCTACACCTTC. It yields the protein CASSQKDRGVYGYTF.

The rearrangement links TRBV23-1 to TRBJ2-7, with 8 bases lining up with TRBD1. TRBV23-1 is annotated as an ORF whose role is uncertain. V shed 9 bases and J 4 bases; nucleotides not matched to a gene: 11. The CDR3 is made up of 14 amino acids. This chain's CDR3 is CASNRGKRPYEQYF. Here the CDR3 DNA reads TGCGCCAGTAACAGGGGGAAAAGACCTTACGAGCAGTACTTC.

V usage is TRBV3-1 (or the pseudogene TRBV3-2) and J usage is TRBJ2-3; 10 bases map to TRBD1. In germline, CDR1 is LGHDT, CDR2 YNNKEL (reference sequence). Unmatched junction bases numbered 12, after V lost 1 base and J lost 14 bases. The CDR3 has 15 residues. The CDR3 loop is CASSQGGGLGTGVYF. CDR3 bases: TGTGCCAGCAGCCAAGGTGGGGGACTGGGGACAGGGGTGTATTTT.

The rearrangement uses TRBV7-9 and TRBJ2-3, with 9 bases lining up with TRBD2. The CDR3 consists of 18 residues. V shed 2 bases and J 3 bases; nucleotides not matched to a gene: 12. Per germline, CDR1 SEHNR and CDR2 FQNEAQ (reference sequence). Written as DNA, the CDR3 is TGTGCCAGCAGCTTAAAGACGGGTAGCGGGGGAAGGACAGATACGCAGTATTTT. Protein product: CASSLKTGSGGRTDTQYF.